Shown below are 16 T cell receptor beta chains from a single sample sequenced in a study of regulatory T cells in long-lasting Graves disease. Time point: newly diagnosed GD, antithyroid drugs for less than 3 months. Preparation of the TCR library used RNA extracted from PBMCs. Construction of the TCR beta libraries employed iRepertoire HTBI primers in conjunction with Arm-PCR of CDR3 regions. Using its own MiXCR run on the multiplex PCR reads, TCRdb lists one record per CDR3 protein. The sample yields more than 400,000 distinct CDR3 sequences, 15% to 20% seen once. This sample was shared with a second study, whose subject was T cells in Graves' hyperthyroidism and ophthalmopathy.

This sample comprised peripheral blood mononuclear cells (PBMCs), obtained at new diagnosis, from a patient treated with antithyroid drugs. Receptors were obtained from a man aged 40-50 years with Graves disease.

Notes on this clonotype: The conserved closing phenylalanine or tryptophan is absent in this CDR3, likely reflecting a read error. The rearrangement uses TRBV28 and TRBJ1-5; maybe TRBD1 (5 bases). CDR1 and CDR2 from the germline V gene are MDHEN and SYDVKM. The CDR3 consists of 16 residues. Trimming removed 2 bases at V and 11 bases at J, with 22 bases between. This CDR3 is CASSLEPAGVGETQHL. The DNA of the CDR3 is TGTGCCAGCAGTTTAGAACCAGCGGGAGTGGGGGAGACCCAGCATCTT.

The table lists this clonotype with many counts. The V and J genes are TRBV20-1 and TRBJ2-3, with D perhaps assigned TRBD1 or TRBD2 (5 bases each). Trimming removed 6 bases from V and 2 bases from J, with 21 bases in between. The CDR3 loop spans 16 amino acids. Germline V gene sequence: CDR1 DFQATT, CDR2 SNEGSKA (reference sequence). CDR3 sequence reads: CSAIRDQPEYTDTQYF. In DNA form, the CDR3 reads TGCAGTGCAATCCGGGACCAACCAGAATACACAGATACGCAGTATTTT.

This clonotype appeared once. The V gene is TRBV29-1, the J gene TRBJ2-5; possibly TRBD2 for D (7 bases). This CDR3 comprises 15 residues. Trimming took off 3 bases at V and 4 bases at J, with 18 bases between the two ends. Germline CDR1 and CDR2: SQVTM and ANQGSEA. Written as DNA, the CDR3 is TGCAGCGTTGACAGGGGTTGGGGGGGCTTAGAGACCCAGTACTTC. Its protein product is CSVDRGWGGLETQYF.

This clonotype was seen at least ten times. V gene TRBV5-1 combines with J gene TRBJ2-3; 9 nucleotides agree with TRBD1. Losses at the gene ends were 2 bases for V and 0 bases for J; bases not matched to a gene: 1. CDR1 is SGHRS, CDR2 YFSETQ, per germline. CDR3 size: 15 residues. CDR3 DNA: TGCGCCAGCAGCTTACAGGGGGCGAGCACAGATACGCAGTATTTT. Protein: CASSLQGASTDTQYF.

This clonotype was observed at least ten times. This sequence joins TRBV28 and TRBJ2-5; D gene uncertain. The germline gives CDR1 MDHEN, CDR2 SYDVKM. Trimming shortened V by 2 bases and J by 2 bases, and 6 bases separated the two germline ends. This CDR3 comprises 13 residues. CDR3 in amino acids: CASSLREQETQYF. The DNA for the CDR3 is TGTGCCAGCAGTTTAAGGGAACAAGAGACCCAGTACTTC. Supplemented by reference TRBV28 and TRBJ2-5, the full variable domain reads DVKVTQSSRYLVKRTGEKVFLECVQDMDHENMFWYRQDPGLGLRLIYFSYDVKMKEKGDIPEGYSVSREKKERFSLILESASTNQTSMYLCASSLREQETQYFGPGTRLLVL.

This clonotype was recorded at least ten times. This chain links TRBV3-1 with TRBJ2-1; D gene ambiguous. V was shortened by 1 base and J by 11 bases, with 6 bases between the two germline ends. CDR1 and CDR2 from the germline V gene are LGHDT and YNNKEL (reference sequence). The CDR3 totals 11 residues. The CDR3 protein is CASSQGIKQFF. CDR3 nucleotides: TGTGCCAGCAGCCAAGGGATCAAGCAGTTCTTC.

The rearrangement uses TRBV6-1 and TRBJ2-2, with no clear D. Germline assignment: CDR1 MNHNS and CDR2 SASEGT. This CDR3 contains 14 residues. The V and J ends lost 6 bases and 5 bases respectively, with 13 bases between them. This CDR3 is CASRTSTTTGELFF. The CDR3 DNA is TGTGCCAGCAGGACGTCGACAACTACCGGGGAGCTGTTTTTT.

This clonotype was observed many times. The rearrangement uses TRBV30 and TRBJ1-2; TRBD1 matches at 10 bases. Germline V CDR1 and CDR2: GTSNPN, SVGIG (reference sequence). The CDR3 runs 16 residues. Germline trimming cut 0 bases from V and 4 bases from J; bases unmatched to any gene: 8. In nucleotides, the CDR3 is TGTGCCTGGAGTGTCGTCCCGGGACAGGGGACCTATGGCTACACCTTC. It yields the protein CAWSVVPGQGTYGYTF.

The sample holds a few counts of this clonotype. CDR3 nucleotide sequence: TGTGCCACCATGGAGGGGAGCTCTGGGGCCAACGTCCTGACTTTC. Amino acids: CATMEGSSGANVLTF. J is TRBJ2-6 and V is TRBV15; D may be TRBD2 (6 bases). CDR1 LNHNV and CDR2 YYDKDF come from the germline V gene (reference sequence). The CDR3 sequence is 15 residues long. Trimming removed 7 bases from V and 0 bases from J, with 10 bases in between.

This clonotype was recorded many times. The chain links TRBV3-1 to TRBJ2-7, with D possibly TRBD2 on 5 matching bases. V was cut by 1 base and J by 6 bases, with 16 bases left in between. The CDR3 is made up of 15 amino acids. Germline V gives CDR1 LGHDT, CDR2 YNNKEL (reference sequence). CDR3 protein: CASSQVGGSGSEQYF. The CDR3 DNA reads TGTGCCAGCAGCCAAGTGGGTGGGAGCGGCTCCGAGCAGTACTTC.

There are a few counts of this clonotype. The rearrangement joins TRBV6-1 to TRBJ1-4; D gene unclear. Germline values: CDR1 MNHNS, CDR2 SASEGT. Trimming took off 5 bases at V and 0 bases at J, with 13 bases between the two ends. This CDR3 region has 16 residues. CDR3 region: CASSPHLTATNEKLFF. CDR3 nucleotides: TGTGCCAGCAGTCCTCACCTCACCGCAACTAATGAAAAACTGTTTTTT.

The table lists this clonotype with many counts. This chain links TRBV2 with TRBJ2-7, with 7 nucleotides matching TRBD1. This CDR3 comprises 14 residues. The ends lost 6 bases at V and 3 bases at J; junction bases unmatched: 8. Germline CDR1 is SNHLY and CDR2 is FYNNEI. In DNA, the CDR3 is TGTGCCAGCAGAAGGGGACAGAGAGACTACGAGCAGTACTTC. Translating gives CASRRGQRDYEQYF.

The chain joins TRBV6-1 to TRBJ2-2, with D uncertain. Trimming removed 5 bases at V and 0 bases at J, with 10 bases between. The germline V gene encodes CDR1 MNHNS and CDR2 SASEGT. The CDR3 is 15 amino acids. The CDR3 protein is CASSPDGANTGELFF. The CDR3 nucleotides read TGTGCCAGCAGTCCAGACGGCGCGAACACCGGGGAGCTGTTTTTT.

This rearrangement joins TRBV4-1 to TRBJ2-7; the D is unclear. The V and J ends lost 0 bases and 9 bases respectively, with 9 bases between them. CDR3 size: 12 residues. The germline V gene has CDR1 MGHRA and CDR2 YSYEKL. The CDR3, as DNA: TGCGCCAGCAGCCAAGAGTGGGAAGTGCAGTACTTC. It translates to CASSQEWEVQYF.

This clonotype was recorded at least ten times. The chain couples TRBV28 to TRBJ2-6; D may be TRBD2 (5 bases). The CDR3 length is 14 residues. V was shortened by 9 bases and J by 2 bases, with 11 bases between the two germline ends. Per germline, CDR1 MDHEN and CDR2 SYDVKM. For the CDR3, the DNA is TGTGCCAGTCAGTTCGGGGCTGGGGCCAACGTCCTGACTTTC. Its translation is CASQFGAGANVLTF.

This clonotype was seen repeatedly, ten times or more. This chain connects TRBV11-2 to TRBJ2-5; TRBD2 agrees at 7 bases. V was clipped by 5 bases and J by 2 bases; unmatched bases: 5. The CDR3 is 14 residues long. Germline V lookup: CDR1 SGHAT, CDR2 FQNNGV. DNA for the CDR3: TGTGCCAGCAGCGCCAGACTAGCACAAGAGACCCAGTACTTC. The encoded protein is CASSARLAQETQYF.